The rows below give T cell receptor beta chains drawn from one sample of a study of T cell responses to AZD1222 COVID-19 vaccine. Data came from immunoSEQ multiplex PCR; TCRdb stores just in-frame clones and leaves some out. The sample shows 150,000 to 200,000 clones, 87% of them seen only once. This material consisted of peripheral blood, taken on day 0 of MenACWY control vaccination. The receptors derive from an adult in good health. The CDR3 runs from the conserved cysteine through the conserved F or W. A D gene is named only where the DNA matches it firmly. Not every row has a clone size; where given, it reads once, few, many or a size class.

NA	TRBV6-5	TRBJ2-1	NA	TGTGCCAGCAGTTACTCGGGCGGGATCGAGCAGTTCTTC	CASSYSGGIEQFF
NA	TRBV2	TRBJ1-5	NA	TGTGCCAGCAGTGGGACAGCGTATAGCAATCAGCCCCAGCATTTT	CASSGTAYSNQPQHF
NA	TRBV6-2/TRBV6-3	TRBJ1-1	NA	TGTGCCAGCAGTTATATTCGCGGGGGAGCTGCTGAAGCTTTCTTT	CASSYIRGGAAEAFF
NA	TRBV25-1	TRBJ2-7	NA	TGTGCCAGCAGTGAATTCGGTCCCTACGAGCAGTACTTC	CASSEFGPYEQYF
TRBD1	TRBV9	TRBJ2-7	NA	TGTGCCAGCAGCGTAGGAGGGACAGGGGTCATTTACGAGCAGTACTTC	CASSVGGTGVIYEQYF
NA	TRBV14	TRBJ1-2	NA	TGTGCCAGCAGCCCTGATTTTCTAACAGGGTGGGGACCCTATGGCTACACCTTC	CASSPDFLTGWGPYGYTF
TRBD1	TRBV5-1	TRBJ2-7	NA	TGCGCCAGCAGCTCGGACAGGGGGGAGATTTACGAGCAGTACTTC	CASSSDRGEIYEQYF
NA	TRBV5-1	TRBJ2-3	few	TGCGCCAGCAGCCCCCAGGAGGCCCGCCCAGATACGCAGTATTTT	CASSPQEARPDTQYF
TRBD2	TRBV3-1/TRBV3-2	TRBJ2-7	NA	TGTGCCAGCTCCCCGGGACTAGCGGGGTTGGGCTACGAGCAGTACTTC	CASSPGLAGLGYEQYF
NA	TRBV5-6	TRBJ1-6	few	TGTGCCAGCAGCTTGGATGGATGGGGCTCACCCCTCCACTTT	CASSLDGWGSPLHF
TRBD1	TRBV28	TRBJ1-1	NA	TGTGCCAGCAGTTTATCCGCCCCCCGACAGGGGAAAGCTTTCTTT	CASSLSAPRQGKAFF
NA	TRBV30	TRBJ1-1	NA	TGTGCCTGGAATGCCCATGGGAACACTGAAGCTTTCTTT	CAWNAHGNTEAFF
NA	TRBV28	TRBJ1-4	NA	TGTGCCAGCAGTCCCCGGACGGGCAAGGCAACTAATGAAAAACTGTTTTTT	CASSPRTGKATNEKLFF
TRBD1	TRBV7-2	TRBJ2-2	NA	TGTGCCAGCAGCCTTACAGGGGTGAGGGGATACACCGGGGAGCTGTTTTTT	CASSLTGVRGYTGELFF
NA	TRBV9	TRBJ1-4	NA	TGTGCCAGCAGCGTTGTTGTAGGAGACAGCGAAAAACTGTTTTTT	CASSVVVGDSEKLFF
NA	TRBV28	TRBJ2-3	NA	TGTGCCAGCAGCAGCTACAGTACAGATACGCAGTATTTT	CASSSYSTDTQYF
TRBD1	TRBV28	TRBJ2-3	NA	TGTGCCAGCAGCCCAGGGGGCCAGTTTGGAGATACGCAGTATTTT	CASSPGGQFGDTQYF
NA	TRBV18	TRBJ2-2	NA	TGTGCCAGCTCACCTGGTTTTCGGCAGGACACCGGGGAGCTGTTTTTT	CASSPGFRQDTGELFF
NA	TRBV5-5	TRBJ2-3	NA	TGTGCCAGCAGCTTTCTAGGAGGCACAGATACGCAGTATTTT	CASSFLGGTDTQYF
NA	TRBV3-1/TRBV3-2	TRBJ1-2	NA	TGTGCCAGCAGCCATGGGGTCACTAACTATGGCTACACCTTC	CASSHGVTNYGYTF
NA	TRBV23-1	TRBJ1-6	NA	TGCGCCAGCAGTCATAGCAGGCGGGTCTCCTATAATTCACCCCTCCACTTT	CASSHSRRVSYNSPLHF
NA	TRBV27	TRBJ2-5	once	TGTGCCAGCGGCCCGAGTTCTTTGGGCCAGTACTTC	CASGPSSLGQYF
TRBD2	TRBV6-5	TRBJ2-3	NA	TGTGCCAGCAGTTACGAGGGACTAGCAATAGATACGCAGTATTTT	CASSYEGLAIDTQYF
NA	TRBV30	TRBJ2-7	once	TGTGCCTGGAGACCGGGACTGAACTACGAGCAGTACTTC	CAWRPGLNYEQYF
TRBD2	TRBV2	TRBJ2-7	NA	TGTGCCAGCAGGCGACTAGCGGGGGGGCCAAGCGAGCAGTACTTC	CASRRLAGGPSEQYF
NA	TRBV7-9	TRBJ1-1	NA	TGTGCCAGCAGCTTAGTTACGGGGATGAACACTGAAGCTTTCTTT	CASSLVTGMNTEAFF
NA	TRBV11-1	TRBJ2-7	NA	TGTGCCAGCAGCGTGACTGAGTCCTACGAGCAGTACTTC	CASSVTESYEQYF
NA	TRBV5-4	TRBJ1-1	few	TGTGCCAGCAGCTGGGACCTATCGTTAAACACTGAAGCTTTCTTT	CASSWDLSLNTEAFF
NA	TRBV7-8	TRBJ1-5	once	TGTGCCAGCAGCTCCGACAGATATAGCAATCAGCCCCAGCATTTT	CASSSDRYSNQPQHF
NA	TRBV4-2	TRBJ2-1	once	TGTGCCAGCAGCCTAGAGTCCTACAATGAGCAGTTCTTC	CASSLESYNEQFF
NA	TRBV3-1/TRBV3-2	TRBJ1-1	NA	TGTGCCAGCAGCCAAGAAGGGGTCGGTTGGAACACTGAAGCTTTCTTT	CASSQEGVGWNTEAFF
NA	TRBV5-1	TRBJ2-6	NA	TGCGCCAGCAGATTCCAGGGTAAATCTGGGGCCAACGTCCTGACTTTC	CASRFQGKSGANVLTF
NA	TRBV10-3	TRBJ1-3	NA	TGTGCCATCACCGACAGCTCTGGAAACACCATATATTTT	CAITDSSGNTIYF
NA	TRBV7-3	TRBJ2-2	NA	TGTGCCAGCAGCTCGGTCGCCGGGGAGCTGTTTTTT	CASSSVAGELFF
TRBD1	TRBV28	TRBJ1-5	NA	TGTGCCAGCAGACCGAACCCGGACAGGTGGGATCAGCCCCAGCATTTT	CASRPNPDRWDQPQHF
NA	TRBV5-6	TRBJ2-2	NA	TGTGCCAGCACACGCGGAGTAGCGCCCAACACCGGGGAGCTGTTTTTT	CASTRGVAPNTGELFF
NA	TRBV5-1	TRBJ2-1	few	TGCGCCAGCAGCTTGGCGCCCGTCTCCTACAATGAGCAGTTCTTC	CASSLAPVSYNEQFF
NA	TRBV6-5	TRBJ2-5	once	TGTGCCAGCAGAGTGAGACCGAGCCAAGAGACCCAGTACTTC	CASRVRPSQETQYF
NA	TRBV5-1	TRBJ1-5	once	TGCGCCAGCAGCCAGGCTCTCAATCAGCCCCAGCATTTT	CASSQALNQPQHF
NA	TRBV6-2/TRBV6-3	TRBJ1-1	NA	TGTGCCAGCAGCGATCGGGGGGCTGAAGCTTTCTTT	CASSDRGAEAFF
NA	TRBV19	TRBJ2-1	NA	TGTGCCAGTAGTATCAGCGGGCCCTACAATGAGCAGTTCTTC	CASSISGPYNEQFF
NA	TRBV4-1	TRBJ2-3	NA	TGCGCCAGCAGCCAAGATGGCGGATACACAGATACGCAGTATTTT	CASSQDGGYTDTQYF
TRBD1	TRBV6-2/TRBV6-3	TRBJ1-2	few	TGTGCCAGCAGCCCCCGGGACAGGGAGAGGAGCTATGGCTACACCTTC	CASSPRDRERSYGYTF
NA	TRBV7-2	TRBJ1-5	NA	TGTGCCAGCAGTTCAAACGGGGGTGGCAGCAATCAGCCCCAGCATTTT	CASSSNGGGSNQPQHF
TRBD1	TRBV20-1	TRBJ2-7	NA	TGCAGTGCCAGTGGGACAGAGAGAGCCTACGAGCAGTACTTC	CSASGTERAYEQYF
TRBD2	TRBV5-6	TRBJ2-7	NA	TGTGCCAGCAGCTTGGCTAGCGGGAGGCTGGGCGAGCAGTACTTC	CASSLASGRLGEQYF
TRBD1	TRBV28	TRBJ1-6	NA	TGTGCCAGCAGCCCTACAAAACAGGGGACACCCCTCCACTTT	CASSPTKQGTPLHF
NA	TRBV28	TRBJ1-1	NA	TGTGCCAGCAGCCCCCCCACCGGGAGGAACACTGAAGCTTTCTTT	CASSPPTGRNTEAFF
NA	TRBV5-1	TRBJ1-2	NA	TGCGCCAGCAGCGACCGCCCCCAATTCCAGGGCAGCTACACCTTC	CASSDRPQFQGSYTF
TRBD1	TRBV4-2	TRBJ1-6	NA	TGTGCCAGCAGTAACCGGGACAGGCCTTCACCCCTCCACTTT	CASSNRDRPSPLHF
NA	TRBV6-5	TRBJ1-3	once	TGTGCCAGCAAGTTGGCGGTGGCTGGAAACACCATATATTTT	CASKLAVAGNTIYF